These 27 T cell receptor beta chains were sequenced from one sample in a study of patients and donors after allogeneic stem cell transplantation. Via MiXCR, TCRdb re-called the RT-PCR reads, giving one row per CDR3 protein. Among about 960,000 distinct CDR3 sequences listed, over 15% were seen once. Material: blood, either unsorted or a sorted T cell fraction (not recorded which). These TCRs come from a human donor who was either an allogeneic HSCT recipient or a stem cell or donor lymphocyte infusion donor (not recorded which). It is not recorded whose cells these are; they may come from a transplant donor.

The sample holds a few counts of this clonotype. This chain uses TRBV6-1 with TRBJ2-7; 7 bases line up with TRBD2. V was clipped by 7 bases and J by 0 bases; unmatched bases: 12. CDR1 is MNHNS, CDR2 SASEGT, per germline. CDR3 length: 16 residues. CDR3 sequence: CASMPGSGIPSYEQYF. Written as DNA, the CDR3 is TGTGCCAGCATGCCCGGGAGCGGGATACCCTCCTACGAGCAGTACTTC.

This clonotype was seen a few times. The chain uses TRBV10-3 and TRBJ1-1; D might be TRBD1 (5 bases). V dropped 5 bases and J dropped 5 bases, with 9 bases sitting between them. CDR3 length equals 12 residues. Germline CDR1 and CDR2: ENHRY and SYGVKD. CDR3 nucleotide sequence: TGTGCCATCAGTAACAGGAAAACTGAAGCTTTCTTT. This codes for CAISNRKTEAFF.

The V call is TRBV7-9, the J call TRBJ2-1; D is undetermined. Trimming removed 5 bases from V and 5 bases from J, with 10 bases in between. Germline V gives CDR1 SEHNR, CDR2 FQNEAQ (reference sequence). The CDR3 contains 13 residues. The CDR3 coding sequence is TGTGCCAGCAGCCCGAACCTAAACAATGAGCAGTTCTTC. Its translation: CASSPNLNNEQFF.

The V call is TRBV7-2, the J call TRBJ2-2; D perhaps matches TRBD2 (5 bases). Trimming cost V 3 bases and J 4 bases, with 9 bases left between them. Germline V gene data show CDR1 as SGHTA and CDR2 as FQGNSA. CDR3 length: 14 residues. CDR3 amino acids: CASSLRVSTGELFF. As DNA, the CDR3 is TGTGCCAGCAGCTTGAGGGTATCCACCGGGGAGCTGTTTTTT.

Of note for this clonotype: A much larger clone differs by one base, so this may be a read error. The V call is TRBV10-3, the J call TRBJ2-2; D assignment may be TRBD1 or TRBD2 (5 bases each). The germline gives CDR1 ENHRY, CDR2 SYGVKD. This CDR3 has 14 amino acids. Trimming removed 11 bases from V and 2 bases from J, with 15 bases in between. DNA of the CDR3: TGTGCCTTCGGAACGGGACCAAACACCGGGGAGCTGTTTTTT. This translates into CAFGTGPNTGELFF.

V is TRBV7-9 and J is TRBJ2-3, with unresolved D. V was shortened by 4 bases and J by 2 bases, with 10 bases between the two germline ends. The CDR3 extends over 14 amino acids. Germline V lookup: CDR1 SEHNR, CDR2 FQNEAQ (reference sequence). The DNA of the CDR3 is TGTGCCAGCAGCTATAGCAAGTTCACAGATACGCAGTATTTT. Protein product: CASSYSKFTDTQYF.

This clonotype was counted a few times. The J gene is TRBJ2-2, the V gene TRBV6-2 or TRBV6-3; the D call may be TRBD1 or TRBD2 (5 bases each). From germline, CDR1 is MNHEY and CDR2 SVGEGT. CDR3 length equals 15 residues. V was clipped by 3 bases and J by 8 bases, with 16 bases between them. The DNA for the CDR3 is TGTGCCAGCAGTTATCGGCTGGGACCCCCAGGGGAGCTGTTTTTT. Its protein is CASSYRLGPPGELFF.

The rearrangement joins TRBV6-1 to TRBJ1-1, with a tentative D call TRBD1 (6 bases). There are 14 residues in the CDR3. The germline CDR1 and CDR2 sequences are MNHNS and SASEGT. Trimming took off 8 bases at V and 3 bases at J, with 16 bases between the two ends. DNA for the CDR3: TGTGCCAGCTTTACGGGACACTCGTACACTGAAGCTTTCTTT. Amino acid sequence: CASFTGHSYTEAFF.

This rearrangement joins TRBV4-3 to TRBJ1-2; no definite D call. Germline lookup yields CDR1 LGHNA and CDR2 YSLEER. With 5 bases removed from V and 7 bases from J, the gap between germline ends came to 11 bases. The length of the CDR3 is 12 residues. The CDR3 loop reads CASSSGPAGYTF. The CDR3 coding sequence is TGCGCCAGCAGCAGCGGGCCGGCTGGCTACACCTTC.

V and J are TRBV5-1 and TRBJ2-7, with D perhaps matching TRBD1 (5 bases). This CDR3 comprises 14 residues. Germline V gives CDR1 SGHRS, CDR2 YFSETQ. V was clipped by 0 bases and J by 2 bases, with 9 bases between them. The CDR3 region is CASSLGKGAYEQYF. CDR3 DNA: TGCGCCAGCAGCTTGGGAAAAGGGGCCTACGAGCAGTACTTC.

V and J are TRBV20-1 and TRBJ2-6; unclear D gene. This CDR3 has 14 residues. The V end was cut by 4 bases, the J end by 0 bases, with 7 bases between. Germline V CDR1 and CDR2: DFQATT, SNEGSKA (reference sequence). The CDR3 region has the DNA TGCAGTGCTATTCGAGACTCTGGGGCCAACGTCCTGACTTTC. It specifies CSAIRDSGANVLTF.

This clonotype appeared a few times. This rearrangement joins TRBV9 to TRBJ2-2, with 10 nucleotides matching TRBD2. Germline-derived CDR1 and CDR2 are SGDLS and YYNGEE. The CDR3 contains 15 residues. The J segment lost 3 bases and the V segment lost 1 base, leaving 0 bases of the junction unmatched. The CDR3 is CASSVLAGDTGELFF. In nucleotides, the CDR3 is TGTGCCAGCAGCGTACTAGCGGGAGACACCGGGGAGCTGTTTTTT.

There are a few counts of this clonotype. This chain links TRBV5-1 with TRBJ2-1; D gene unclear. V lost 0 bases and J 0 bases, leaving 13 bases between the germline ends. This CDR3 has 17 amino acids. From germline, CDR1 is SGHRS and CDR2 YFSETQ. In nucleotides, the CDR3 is TGCGCCAGCAGCTTGGATGGGCCCTTCAGCTCCTACAATGAGCAGTTCTTC. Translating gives CASSLDGPFSSYNEQFF.

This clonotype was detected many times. CDR3 protein: CASSLGRGRNYGYTF. The DNA of the CDR3 is TGTGCCAGCAGTTTAGGGAGGGGCAGGAACTATGGCTACACCTTC. The V and J genes are TRBV27 and TRBJ1-2; D may be TRBD1 (5 bases). The CDR3 sequence is 15 residues long. Trimming shortened V by 2 bases and J by 2 bases, and 12 bases separated the two germline ends. CDR1 is MNHEY, CDR2 SMNVEV, per germline (reference sequence).

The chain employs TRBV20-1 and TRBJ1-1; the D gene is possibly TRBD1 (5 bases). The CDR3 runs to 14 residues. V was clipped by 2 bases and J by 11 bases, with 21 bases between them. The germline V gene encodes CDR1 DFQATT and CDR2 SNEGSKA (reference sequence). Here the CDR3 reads CSARPTPPGVLAFF. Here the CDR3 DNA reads TGCAGTGCTAGACCCACACCCCCGGGGGTTTTGGCTTTCTTT.

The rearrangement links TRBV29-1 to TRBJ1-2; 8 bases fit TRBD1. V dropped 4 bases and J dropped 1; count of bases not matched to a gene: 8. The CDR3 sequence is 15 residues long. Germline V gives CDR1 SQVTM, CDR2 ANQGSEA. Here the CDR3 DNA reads TGCAGCGTTGTCGGCCGACAGGGGAATAACTATGGCTACACCTTC. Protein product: CSVVGRQGNNYGYTF.

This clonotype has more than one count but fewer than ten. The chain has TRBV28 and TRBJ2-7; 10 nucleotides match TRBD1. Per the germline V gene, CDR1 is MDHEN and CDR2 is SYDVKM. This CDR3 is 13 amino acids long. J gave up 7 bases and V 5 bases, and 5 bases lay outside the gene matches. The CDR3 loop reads CASSLTGGEEQYF. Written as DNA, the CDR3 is TGTGCCAGCAGTCTGACAGGGGGCGAAGAGCAGTACTTC.

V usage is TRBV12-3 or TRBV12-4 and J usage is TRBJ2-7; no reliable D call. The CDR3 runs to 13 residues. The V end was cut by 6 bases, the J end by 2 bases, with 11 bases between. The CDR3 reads CASRTGSTYEQYF. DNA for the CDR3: TGTGCCAGCAGGACCGGGTCTACCTACGAGCAGTACTTC.

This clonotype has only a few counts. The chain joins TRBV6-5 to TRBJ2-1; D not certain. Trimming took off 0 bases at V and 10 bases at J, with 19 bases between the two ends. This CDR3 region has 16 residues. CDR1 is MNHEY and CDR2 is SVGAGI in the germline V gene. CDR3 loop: CASSYSAAPGVGEQFF. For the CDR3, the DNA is TGTGCCAGCAGTTACTCGGCCGCCCCGGGTGTAGGAGAGCAGTTCTTC.

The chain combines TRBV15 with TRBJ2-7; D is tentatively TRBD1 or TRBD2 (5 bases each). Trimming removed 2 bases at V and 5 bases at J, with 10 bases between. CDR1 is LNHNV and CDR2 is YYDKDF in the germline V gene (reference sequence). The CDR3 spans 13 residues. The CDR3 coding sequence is TGTGCCACCAGCAGACAGGGAGTCAACGAGCAGTACTTC. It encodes CATSRQGVNEQYF.

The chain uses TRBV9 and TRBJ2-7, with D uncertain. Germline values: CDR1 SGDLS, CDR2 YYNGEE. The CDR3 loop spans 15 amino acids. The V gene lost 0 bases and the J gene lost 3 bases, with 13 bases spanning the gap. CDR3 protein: CASSVADQSDYEQYF. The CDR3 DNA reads TGTGCCAGCAGCGTAGCGGACCAGTCGGACTACGAGCAGTACTTC.

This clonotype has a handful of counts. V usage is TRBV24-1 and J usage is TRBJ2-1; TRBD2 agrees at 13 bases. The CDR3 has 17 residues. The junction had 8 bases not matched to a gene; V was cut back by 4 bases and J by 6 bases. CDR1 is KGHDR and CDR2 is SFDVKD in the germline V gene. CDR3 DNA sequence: TGTGCCACCAGTGAAACCACCGGGACTAGCGGGGTCAATGAGCAGTTCTTC. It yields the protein CATSETTGTSGVNEQFF.

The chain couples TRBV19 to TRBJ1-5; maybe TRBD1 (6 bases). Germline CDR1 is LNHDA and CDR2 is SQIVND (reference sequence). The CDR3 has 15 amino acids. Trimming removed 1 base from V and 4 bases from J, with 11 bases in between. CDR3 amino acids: CASSIVGGLNQPQHF. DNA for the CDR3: TGTGCCAGTAGTATAGTGGGGGGCCTGAATCAGCCCCAGCATTTT.

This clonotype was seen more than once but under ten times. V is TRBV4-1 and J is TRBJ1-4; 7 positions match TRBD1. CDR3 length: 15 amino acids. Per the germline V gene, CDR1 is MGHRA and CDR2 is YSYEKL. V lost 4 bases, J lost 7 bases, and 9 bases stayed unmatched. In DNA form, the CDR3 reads TGCGCCAGCAGCCTTCGACAGGGTTCGGGTGAAAAACTGTTTTTT. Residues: CASSLRQGSGEKLFF.

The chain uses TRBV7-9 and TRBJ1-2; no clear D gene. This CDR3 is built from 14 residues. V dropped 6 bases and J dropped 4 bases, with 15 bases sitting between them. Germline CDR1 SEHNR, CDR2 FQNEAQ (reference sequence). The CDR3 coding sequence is TGTGCCAGCAGTGACGTACTACCCGTCTATGGCTACACCTTC. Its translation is CASSDVLPVYGYTF.

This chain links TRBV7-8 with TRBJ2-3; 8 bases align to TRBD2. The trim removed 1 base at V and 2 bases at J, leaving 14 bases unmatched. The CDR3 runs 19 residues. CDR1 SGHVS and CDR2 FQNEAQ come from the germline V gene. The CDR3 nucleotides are TGTGCCAGCAGCTTAGGGCAGTGGGTACTAGCGGATGACACAGATACGCAGTATTTT. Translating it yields CASSLGQWVLADDTDTQYF.

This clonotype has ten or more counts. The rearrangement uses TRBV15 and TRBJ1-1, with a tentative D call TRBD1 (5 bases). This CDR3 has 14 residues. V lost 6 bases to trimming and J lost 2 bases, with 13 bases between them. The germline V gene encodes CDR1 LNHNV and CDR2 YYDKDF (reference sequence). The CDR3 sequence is CATSLGEVNTEAFF. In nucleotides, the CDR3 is TGTGCCACCAGTCTAGGGGAGGTAAACACTGAAGCTTTCTTT.